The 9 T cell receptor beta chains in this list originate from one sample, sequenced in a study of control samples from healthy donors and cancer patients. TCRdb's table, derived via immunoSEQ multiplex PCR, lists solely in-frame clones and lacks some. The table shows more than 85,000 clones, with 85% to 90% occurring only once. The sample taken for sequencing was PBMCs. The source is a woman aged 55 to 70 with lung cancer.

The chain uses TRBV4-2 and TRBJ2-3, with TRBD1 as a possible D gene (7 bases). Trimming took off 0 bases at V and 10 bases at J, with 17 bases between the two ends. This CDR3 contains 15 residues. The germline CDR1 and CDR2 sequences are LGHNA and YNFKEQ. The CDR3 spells CASSQEGGGGQAQYF. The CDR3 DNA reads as TGTGCCAGCAGCCAAGAAGGAGGAGGGGGCCAAGCGCAGTATTTT.

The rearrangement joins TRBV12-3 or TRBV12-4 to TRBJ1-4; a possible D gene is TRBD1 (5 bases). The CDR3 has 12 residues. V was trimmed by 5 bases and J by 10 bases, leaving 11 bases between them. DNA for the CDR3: TGTGCCAGCAGTACAGTTAGGGGAAAACTGTTTTTT. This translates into CASSTVRGKLFF.

Written as DNA, the CDR3 is TGTGCCAGCAGTACCGGGACAGGTTCCTACGAGCAGTACTTC. Amino acid sequence: CASSTGTGSYEQYF. J is TRBJ2-7 and V is TRBV7-9; 8 bases align to TRBD1. The CDR3 spans 14 residues. The germline V gene encodes CDR1 SEHNR and CDR2 FQNEAQ (reference sequence). J lost 1 base, V lost 6 bases, and 5 bases had no gene match.

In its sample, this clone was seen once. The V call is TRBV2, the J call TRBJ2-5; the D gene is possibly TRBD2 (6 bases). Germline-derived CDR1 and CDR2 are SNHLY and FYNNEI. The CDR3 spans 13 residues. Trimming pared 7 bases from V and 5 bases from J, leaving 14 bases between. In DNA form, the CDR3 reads TGTGCCAGCAAGGAGGGAGGACGGGAGACCCAGTACTTC. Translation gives CASKEGGRETQYF.

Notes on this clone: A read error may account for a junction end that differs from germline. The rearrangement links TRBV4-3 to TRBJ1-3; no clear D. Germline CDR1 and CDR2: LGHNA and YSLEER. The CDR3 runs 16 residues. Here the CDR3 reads CASSQDVQVSGNTIYF. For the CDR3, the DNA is TGCGCCAGCAGCCAAGATGTGCAGGTCTCTGGGAACACCATATATTTT.

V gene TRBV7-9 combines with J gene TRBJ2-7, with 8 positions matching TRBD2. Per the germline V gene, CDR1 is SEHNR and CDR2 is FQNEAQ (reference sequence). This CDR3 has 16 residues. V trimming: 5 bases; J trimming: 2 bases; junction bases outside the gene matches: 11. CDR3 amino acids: CASSVAPGTRPYEQYF. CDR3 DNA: TGTGCCAGCAGCGTTGCGCCCGGGACTAGACCCTACGAGCAGTACTTC.

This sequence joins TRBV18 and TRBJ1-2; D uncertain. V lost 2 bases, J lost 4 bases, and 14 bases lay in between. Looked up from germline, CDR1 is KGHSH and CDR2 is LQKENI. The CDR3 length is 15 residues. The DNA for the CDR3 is TGTGCCAGCTCACCAGCCCGGACCGCTATCTATGGCTACACCTTC. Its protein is CASSPARTAIYGYTF.

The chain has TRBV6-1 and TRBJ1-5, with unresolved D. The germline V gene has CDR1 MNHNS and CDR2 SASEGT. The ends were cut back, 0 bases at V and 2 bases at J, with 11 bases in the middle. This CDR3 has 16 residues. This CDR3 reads CASSEAESVRNQPQHF. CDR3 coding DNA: TGTGCCAGCAGTGAAGCGGAGTCTGTACGCAATCAGCCCCAGCATTTT.

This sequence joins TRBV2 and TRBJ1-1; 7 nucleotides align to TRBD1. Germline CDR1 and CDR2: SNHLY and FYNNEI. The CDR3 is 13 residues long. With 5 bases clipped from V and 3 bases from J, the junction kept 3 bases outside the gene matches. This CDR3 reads CASSPDRDTEAFF. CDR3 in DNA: TGTGCCAGCAGTCCTGACAGGGACACTGAAGCTTTCTTT.